Listed below are T cell receptor beta chains from one sample, sequenced in a study of response to subunit inactivated influenza vaccine. MiXCR, applied by TCRdb to the RT-PCR reads, yields one record per CDR3 protein. The sample records about 620,000 distinct CDR3 sequences, roughly 10% being singletons. The source material was PBMCs from blood, sampled on the day of vaccination. These receptors all stem from a middle-aged man who received an inactivated influenza vaccine. CDR3s leave out the opening cysteine and the closing phenylalanine or tryptophan. Size values are once, few and many counts, or a class for expanded clones, and some rows have none.

J gene,V gene,clone size,CDR3 protein
TRBJ2-3,TRBV4-3,-,ASSQDPAGGPTDTQY
TRBJ1-4,TRBV4-3,-,ASSQDWAKEEKLF
TRBJ2-1,TRBV7-8,many,ASSLNFHFYNEQF
TRBJ2-7,TRBV12-3/TRBV12-4,-,ASSLIRGHSSYEQY
TRBJ2-1,TRBV19,-,ASSISHNEQF
TRBJ2-5,TRBV3-1,few,ASSQGNLAGAQETQY
TRBJ1-2,TRBV6-5,many,ASSYRQERDGYT
TRBJ2-6,TRBV20-1,-,SARDEQGDYSGANVLT
TRBJ2-7,TRBV20-1,few,SARDLAEISYEQY
TRBJ2-1,TRBV18,-,ASSPPVDNEQF
TRBJ2-3,TRBV4-3,few,ASSQEKGAQADTQY
TRBJ1-2,TRBV4-3,many,ASSQDLRADGYT
TRBJ1-2,TRBV6-1,few,ASSDLGGWLNYGYT